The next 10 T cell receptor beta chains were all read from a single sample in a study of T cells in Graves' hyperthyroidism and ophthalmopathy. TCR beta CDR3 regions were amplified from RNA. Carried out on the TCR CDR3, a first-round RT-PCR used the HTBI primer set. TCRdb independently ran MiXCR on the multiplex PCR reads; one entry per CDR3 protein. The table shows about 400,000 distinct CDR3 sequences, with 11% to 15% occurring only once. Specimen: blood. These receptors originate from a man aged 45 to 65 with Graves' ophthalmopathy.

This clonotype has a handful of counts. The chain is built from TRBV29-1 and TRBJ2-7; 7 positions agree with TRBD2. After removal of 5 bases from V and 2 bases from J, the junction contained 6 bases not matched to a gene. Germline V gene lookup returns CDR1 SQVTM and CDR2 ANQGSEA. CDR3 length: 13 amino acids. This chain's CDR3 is CSVFPSGTYEQYF. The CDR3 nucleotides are TGCAGCGTTTTTCCGAGCGGGACCTACGAGCAGTACTTC.

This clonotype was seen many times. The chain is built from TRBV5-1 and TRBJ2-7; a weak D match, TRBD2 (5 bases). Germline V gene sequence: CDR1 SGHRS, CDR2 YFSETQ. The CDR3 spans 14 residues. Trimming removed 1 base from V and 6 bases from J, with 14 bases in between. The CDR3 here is CASSLRIVEGEQYF. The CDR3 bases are TGCGCCAGCAGCTTGAGGATAGTTGAGGGCGAGCAGTACTTC.

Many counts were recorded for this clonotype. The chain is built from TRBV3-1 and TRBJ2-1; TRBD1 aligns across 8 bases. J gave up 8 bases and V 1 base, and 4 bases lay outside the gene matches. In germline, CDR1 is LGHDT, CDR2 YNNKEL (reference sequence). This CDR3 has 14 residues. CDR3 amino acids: CASSQGTGRHEQFF. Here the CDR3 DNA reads TGTGCCAGCAGCCAAGGGACAGGGAGGCATGAGCAGTTCTTC.

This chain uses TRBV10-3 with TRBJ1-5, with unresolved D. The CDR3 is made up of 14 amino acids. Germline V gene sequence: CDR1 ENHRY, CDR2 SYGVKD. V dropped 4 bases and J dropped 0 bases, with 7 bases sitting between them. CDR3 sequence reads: CAISAGDSNQPQHF. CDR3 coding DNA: TGTGCCATCAGTGCTGGGGATAGCAATCAGCCCCAGCATTTT.

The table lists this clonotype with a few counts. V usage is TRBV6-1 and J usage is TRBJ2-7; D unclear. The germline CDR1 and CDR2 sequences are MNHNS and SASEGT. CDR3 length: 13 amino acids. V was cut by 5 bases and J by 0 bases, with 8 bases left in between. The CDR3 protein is CASSPSISYEQYF. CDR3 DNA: TGTGCCAGCAGTCCCAGCATCTCCTACGAGCAGTACTTC.

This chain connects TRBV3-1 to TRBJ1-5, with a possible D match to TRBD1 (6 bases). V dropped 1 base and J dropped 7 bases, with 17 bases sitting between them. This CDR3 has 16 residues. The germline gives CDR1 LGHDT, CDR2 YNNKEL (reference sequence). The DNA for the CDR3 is TGTGCCAGCAGCCAAGCCGGAGGCAGGGGCCTGCAGCCCCAGCATTTT. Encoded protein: CASSQAGGRGLQPQHF.

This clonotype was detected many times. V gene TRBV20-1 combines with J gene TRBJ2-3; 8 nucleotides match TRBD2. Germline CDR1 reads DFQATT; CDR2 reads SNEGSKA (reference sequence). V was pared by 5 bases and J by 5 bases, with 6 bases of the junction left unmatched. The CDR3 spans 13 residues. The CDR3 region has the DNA TGCAGTGCTGGAAGCGGGAGTAAAGATACGCAGTATTTT. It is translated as CSAGSGSKDTQYF.

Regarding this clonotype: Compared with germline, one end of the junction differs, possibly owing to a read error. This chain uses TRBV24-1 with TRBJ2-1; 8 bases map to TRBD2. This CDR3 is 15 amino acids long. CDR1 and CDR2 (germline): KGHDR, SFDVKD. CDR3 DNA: TGTGCCACCAGGTCTCGTGCGGGAGGTAACCATGAGAAGTTCTTC. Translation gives CATRSRAGGNHEKFF.

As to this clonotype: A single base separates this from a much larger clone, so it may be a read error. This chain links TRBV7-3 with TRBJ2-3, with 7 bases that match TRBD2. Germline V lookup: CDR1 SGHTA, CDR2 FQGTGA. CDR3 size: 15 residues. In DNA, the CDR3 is TGTGCCAGCAGCTTAGTGGGAGGGTCCACAGATGCGCAGTATTTT. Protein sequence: CASSLVGGSTDAQYF.

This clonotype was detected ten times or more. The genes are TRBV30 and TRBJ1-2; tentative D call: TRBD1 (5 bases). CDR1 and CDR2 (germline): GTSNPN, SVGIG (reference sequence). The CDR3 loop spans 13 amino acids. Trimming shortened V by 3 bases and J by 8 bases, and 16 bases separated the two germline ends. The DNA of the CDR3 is TGTGCCTGGAGCCCACTCCGGGGCCTGGGCTACACCTTC. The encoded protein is CAWSPLRGLGYTF.